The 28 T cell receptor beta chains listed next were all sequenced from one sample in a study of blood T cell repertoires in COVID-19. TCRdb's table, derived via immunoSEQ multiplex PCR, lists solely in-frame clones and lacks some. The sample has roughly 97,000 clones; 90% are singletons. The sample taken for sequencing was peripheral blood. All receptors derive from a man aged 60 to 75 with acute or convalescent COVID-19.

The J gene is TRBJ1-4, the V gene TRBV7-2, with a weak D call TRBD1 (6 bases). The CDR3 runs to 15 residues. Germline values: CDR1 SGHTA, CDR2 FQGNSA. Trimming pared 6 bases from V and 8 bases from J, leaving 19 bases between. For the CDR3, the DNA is TGTGCCAGCAGTCCGCAGGGAGGGGGTGACGAAAAACTGTTTTTT. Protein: CASSPQGGGDEKLFF.

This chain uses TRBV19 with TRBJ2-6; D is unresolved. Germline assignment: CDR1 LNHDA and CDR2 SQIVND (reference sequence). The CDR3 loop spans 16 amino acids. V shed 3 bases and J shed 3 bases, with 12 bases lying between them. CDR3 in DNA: TGTGCCAGTAGTATCTCGTCCGGCGGTGGGGCCAACGTCCTGACTTTC. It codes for CASSISSGGGANVLTF.

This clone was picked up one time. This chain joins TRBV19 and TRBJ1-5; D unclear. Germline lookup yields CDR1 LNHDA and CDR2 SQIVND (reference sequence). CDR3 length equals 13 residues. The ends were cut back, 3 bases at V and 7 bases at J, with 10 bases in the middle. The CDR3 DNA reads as TGTGCCAGTAGTATTCAGGAGGGCCAGCCCCAGCATTTT. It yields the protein CASSIQEGQPQHF.

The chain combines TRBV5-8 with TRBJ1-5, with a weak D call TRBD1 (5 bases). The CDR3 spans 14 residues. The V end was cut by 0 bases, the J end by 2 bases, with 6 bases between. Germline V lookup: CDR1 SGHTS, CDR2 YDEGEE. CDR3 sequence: CASSLVGGNQPQHF. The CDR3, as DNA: TGTGCCAGCAGCTTGGTAGGGGGCAATCAGCCCCAGCATTTT.

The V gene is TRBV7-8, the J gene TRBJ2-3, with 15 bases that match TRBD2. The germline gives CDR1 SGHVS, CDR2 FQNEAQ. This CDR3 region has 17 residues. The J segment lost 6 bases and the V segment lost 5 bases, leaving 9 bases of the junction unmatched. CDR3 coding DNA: TGTGCCAGCAGCCCTCCCCGGACTAGCGGGGGGGTGGATACGCAGTATTTT. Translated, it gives CASSPPRTSGGVDTQYF. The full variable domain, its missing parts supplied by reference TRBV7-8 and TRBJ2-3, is GAGVSQSPRYKVAKRGQDVALRCDPISGHVSLFWYQQALGQGPEFLTYFQNEAQLDKSGLPSDRFFAERPEGSVSTLKIQRTQQEDSAVYLCASSPPRTSGGVDTQYFGPGTRLTVL.

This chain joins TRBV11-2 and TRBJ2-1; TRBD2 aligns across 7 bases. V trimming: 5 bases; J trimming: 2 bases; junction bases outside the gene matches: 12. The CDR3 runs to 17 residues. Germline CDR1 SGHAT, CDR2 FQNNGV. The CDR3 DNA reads TGTGCCAGCAGCCCTCGGATGAGCGGGGCTCCCTACAATGAGCAGTTCTTC. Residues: CASSPRMSGAPYNEQFF.

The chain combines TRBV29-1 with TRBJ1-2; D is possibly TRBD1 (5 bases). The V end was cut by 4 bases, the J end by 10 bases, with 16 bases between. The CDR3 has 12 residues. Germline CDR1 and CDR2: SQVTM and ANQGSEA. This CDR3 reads CSVATEGLDYTF. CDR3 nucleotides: TGCAGCGTTGCTACGGAGGGGCTAGACTACACCTTC.

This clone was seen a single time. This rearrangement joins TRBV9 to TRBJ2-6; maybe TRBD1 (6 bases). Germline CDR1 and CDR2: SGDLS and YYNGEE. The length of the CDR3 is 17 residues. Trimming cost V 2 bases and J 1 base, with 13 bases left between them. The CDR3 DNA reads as TGTGCCAGCAGCGTCAACCAGGGGCGATCTGGGGCCAACGTCCTGACTTTC. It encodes CASSVNQGRSGANVLTF.

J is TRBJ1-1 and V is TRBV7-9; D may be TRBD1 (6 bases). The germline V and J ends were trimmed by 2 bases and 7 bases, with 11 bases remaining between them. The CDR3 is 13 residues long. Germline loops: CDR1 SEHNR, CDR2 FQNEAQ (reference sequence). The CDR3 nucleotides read TGTGCCAGCAGCTTACGTACCAGGGGTGAAGCTTTCTTT. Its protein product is CASSLRTRGEAFF. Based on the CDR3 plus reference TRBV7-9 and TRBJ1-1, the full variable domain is DTGVSQNPRHKITKRGQNVTFRCDPISEHNRLYWYRQTLGQGPEFLTYFQNEAQLEKSRLLSDRFSAERPKGSFSTLEIQRTEQGDSAMYLCASSLRTRGEAFFGQGTRLTVV.

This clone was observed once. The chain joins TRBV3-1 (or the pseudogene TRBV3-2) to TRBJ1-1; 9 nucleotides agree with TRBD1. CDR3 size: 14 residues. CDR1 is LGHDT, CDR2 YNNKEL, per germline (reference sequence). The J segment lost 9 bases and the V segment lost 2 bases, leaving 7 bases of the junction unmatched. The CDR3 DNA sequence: TGTGCCAGCAGCCAACGGGACAGGGCCACGCAAGCTTTCTTT. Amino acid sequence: CASSQRDRATQAFF.

The CDR3 nucleotides read TGTGCCAGTAGTATAGTAATGAACACCGGGGAGCTGTTTTTT. Translation gives CASSIVMNTGELFF. This chain uses TRBV19 with TRBJ2-2; D not certain. Germline V lookup: CDR1 LNHDA, CDR2 SQIVND (reference sequence). This CDR3 spans 14 amino acids. Between the trimmed V and J ends, which lost 1 base and 1 base, there was a span of 4 bases.

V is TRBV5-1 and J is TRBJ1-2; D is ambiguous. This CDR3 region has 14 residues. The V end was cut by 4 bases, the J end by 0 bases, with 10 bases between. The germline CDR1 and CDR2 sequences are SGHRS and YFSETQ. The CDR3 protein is CASSPGSANYGYTF. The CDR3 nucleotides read TGCGCCAGCAGCCCTGGCTCAGCTAACTATGGCTACACCTTC.

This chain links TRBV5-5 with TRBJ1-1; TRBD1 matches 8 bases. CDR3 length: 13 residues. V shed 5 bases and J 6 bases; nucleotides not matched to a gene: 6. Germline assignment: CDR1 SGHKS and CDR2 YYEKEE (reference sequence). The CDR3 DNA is TGTGCCAGCAGGCAGACAGGGGTATCTGAAGCTTTCTTT. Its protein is CASRQTGVSEAFF.

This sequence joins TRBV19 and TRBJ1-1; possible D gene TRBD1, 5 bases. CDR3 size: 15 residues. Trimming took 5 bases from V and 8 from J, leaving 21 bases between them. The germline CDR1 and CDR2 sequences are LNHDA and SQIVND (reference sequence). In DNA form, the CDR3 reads TGTGCCAGTAGTGACCGACGGGACTCCAAAAGGGAAGCTTTCTTT. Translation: CASSDRRDSKREAFF.

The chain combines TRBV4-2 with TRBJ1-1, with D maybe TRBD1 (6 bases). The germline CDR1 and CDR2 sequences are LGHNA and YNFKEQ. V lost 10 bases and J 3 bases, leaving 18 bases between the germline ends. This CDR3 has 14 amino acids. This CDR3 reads CATGAAGTYTEAFF. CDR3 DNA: TGTGCCACAGGGGCAGCGGGAACTTACACTGAAGCTTTCTTT.

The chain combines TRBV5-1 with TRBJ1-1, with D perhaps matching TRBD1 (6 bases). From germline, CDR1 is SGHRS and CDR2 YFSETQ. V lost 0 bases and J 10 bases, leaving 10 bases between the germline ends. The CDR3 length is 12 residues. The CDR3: CASSLEGGGAFF. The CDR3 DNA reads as TGCGCCAGCAGCTTGGAGGGAGGGGGAGCTTTCTTT.

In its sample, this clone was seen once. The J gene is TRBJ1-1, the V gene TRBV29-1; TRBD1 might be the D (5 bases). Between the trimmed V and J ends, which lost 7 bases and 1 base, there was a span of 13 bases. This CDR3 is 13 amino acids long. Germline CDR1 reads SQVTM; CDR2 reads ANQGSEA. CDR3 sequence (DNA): TGCAGCGCTCTCAATGGGGCGAACACTGAAGCTTTCTTT. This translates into CSALNGANTEAFF.

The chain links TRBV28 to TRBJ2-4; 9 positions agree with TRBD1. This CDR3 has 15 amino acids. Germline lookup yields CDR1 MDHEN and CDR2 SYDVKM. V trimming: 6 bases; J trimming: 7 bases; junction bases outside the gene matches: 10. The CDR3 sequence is CASSPTGTGSNIQYF. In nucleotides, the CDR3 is TGTGCCAGCAGCCCGACCGGGACAGGGTCTAACATTCAGTACTTC.

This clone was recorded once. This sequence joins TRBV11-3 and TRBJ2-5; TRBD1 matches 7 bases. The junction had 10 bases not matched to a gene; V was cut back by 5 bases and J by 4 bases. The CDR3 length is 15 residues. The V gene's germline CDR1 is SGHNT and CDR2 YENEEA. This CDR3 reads CASSASTGAGETQYF. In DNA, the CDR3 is TGTGCCAGCAGCGCCAGTACAGGGGCCGGAGAGACCCAGTACTTC.

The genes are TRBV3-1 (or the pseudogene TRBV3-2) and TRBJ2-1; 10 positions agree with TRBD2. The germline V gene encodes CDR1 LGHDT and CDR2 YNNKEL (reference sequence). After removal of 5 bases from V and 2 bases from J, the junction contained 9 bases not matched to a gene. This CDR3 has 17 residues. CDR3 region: CASSSQQTSGPYNEQFF. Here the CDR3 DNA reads TGTGCCAGCAGCTCCCAGCAGACTAGCGGGCCCTACAATGAGCAGTTCTTC.

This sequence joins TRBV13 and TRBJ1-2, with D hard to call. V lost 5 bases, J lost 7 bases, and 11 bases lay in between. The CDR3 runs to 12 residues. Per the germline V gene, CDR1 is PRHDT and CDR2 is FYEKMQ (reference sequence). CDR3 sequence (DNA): TGTGCCAGCAGCCCACATTCGGGTGGCTACACCTTC. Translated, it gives CASSPHSGGYTF.

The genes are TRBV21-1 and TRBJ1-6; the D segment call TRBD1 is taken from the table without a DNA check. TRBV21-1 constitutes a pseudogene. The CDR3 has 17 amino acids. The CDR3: CASSKDADSIFNSPLHF. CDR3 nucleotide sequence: TGTGCCAGCAGCAAAGATGCGGACAGTATTTTTAATTCACCCCTCCACTTT.

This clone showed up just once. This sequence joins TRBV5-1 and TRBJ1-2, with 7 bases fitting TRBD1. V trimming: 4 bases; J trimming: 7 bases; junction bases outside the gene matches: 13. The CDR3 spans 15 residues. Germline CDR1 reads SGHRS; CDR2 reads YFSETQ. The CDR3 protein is CASSPGTAEYRGYTF. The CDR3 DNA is TGCGCCAGCAGCCCCGGGACAGCTGAGTACCGTGGCTACACCTTC.

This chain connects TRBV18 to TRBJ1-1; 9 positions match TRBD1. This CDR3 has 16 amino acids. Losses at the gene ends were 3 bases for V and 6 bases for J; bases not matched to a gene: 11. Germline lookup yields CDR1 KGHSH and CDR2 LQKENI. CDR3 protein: CASSPQQGAWSAEAFF. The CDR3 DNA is TGTGCCAGCTCACCTCAACAGGGGGCCTGGAGTGCTGAAGCTTTCTTT. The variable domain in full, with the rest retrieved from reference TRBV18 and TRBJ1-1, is NAGVMQNPRHLVRRRGQEARLRCSPMKGHSHVYWYRQLPEEGLKFMVYLQKENIIDESGMPKERFSAEFPKEGPSILRIQQVVRGDSAAYFCASSPQQGAWSAEAFFGQGTRLTVV.

The CDR3 here is CASSLWGRGRGNTEAFF. The CDR3 DNA follows: TGTGCCAGCAGCTTATGGGGCAGGGGCAGGGGTAACACTGAAGCTTTCTTT. The chain joins TRBV7-9 to TRBJ1-1, with D possibly being TRBD1 (6 bases). The CDR3 has 17 amino acids. Per the germline V gene, CDR1 is SEHNR and CDR2 is FQNEAQ (reference sequence). The V and J ends lost 2 bases and 2 bases respectively, with 18 bases between them. The full variable domain, rest sourced from reference TRBV7-9 and TRBJ1-1, is DTGVSQNPRHKITKRGQNVTFRCDPISEHNRLYWYRQTLGQGPEFLTYFQNEAQLEKSRLLSDRFSAERPKGSFSTLEIQRTEQGDSAMYLCASSLWGRGRGNTEAFFGQGTRLTVV.

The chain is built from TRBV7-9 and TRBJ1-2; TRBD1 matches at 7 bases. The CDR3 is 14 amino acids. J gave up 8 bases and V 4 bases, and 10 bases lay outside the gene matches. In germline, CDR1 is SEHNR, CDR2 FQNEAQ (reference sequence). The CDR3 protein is CASSSLGQARGYTF. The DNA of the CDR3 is TGTGCCAGCAGCTCCCTTGGACAGGCGAGGGGCTACACCTTC.

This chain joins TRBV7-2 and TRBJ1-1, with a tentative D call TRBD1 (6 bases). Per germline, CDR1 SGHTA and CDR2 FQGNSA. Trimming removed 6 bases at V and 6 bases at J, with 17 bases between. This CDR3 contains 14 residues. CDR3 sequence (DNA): TGTGCCAGCAGTTTGAGGTCCACAGGGCCTGAAGCTTTCTTT. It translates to CASSLRSTGPEAFF.

Here the CDR3 reads CAWEDRGSWGYTF. The CDR3 nucleotides are TGTGCCTGGGAAGACAGGGGGAGTTGGGGCTACACCTTC. J is TRBJ1-2 and V is TRBV30, with 9 bases aligning to TRBD1. Trimming cost V 5 bases and J 8 bases; bases outside gene matches: 9. The germline V gene has CDR1 GTSNPN and CDR2 SVGIG (reference sequence). This CDR3 region has 13 residues.